This T cell receptor beta chain was identified in a study of a mutant IDH1 vaccine in newly diagnosed glioma. Across the whole study: Patients received eight vaccinations in weeks 1, 3, 5, 7, 11, 15, 19, 23. The start of vaccination came 4-6 weeks after radiotherapy alone, or with temozolomide cycles. There were roughly 62% males and roughly 38% females among treated patients, whose mean age was approximately 40 years.

The V gene's germline CDR1 is MNHNS and CDR2 SASEGT. There are 12 residues in the CDR3. The V and J ends lost 8 bases and 0 bases respectively, with 7 bases between them. Some clones are missing from TCRdb's copy, which holds only in-frame ones; the method was immunoSEQ multiplex PCR. Among about 130,000 clones listed, around three quarters were seen once. Time point here: week 11, during vaccination. Vaccination used 300 ug of mutant IDH1 20-mer peptide per dose, with topical imiquimod. Donors had new WHO grade 3 or 4 IDH1-mutant, ATRX-lost astrocytomas. To note about this clone: Its antigen is not known.

This specimen consisted of PBMCs, obtained from a glioma patient whose treatment included an IDH1 peptide vaccine. The TCR comes from a middle-aged man with glioma. The rearrangement uses TRBV6-1 and TRBJ1-2; D not certain. In nucleotides, the CDR3 is TGTGCCAGCCAATACCCTAACTATGGCTACACCTTC. Translation gives CASQYPNYGYTF.